This TCR beta chain comes out of a study of regulatory T cells in long-lasting Graves disease (dated by TCRdb to about 2021). At the level of the whole study: To count as having persistent Graves' disease, a patient had to have received antithyroid drug treatment for over 5 years with TSH receptor autoantibodies remaining persistently positive. Patients with persistent Graves' disease were compared with patients with newly diagnosed Graves' disease using TCR sequencing and RNA sequencing of peripheral blood. The study took place in China and was registered as a clinical trial. A total of about 33 samples underwent TCR sequencing, from about 13 patients with persistent Graves' disease and about 20 patients with newly diagnosed Graves' disease. On average, persistent Graves' disease patients in the clinical cohort had been on antithyroid drugs for about 10.3 years. Results the study describes overall, beyond this receptor: The study examined only peripheral blood because the primary lesion, thyroid tissue, could not be accessed. Sequencing and analysis were restricted to the TCR beta chain. Persistent patients shared more public clonotypes among themselves (2,741) than newly diagnosed patients did (about 970). The authors noted that the small sample size was a limitation that may lower accuracy. Persistent Graves' disease patients showed lower TCR Shannon entropy and fewer highly expanded clones than newly diagnosed patients, suggesting clonal expansion. Persistent disease showed preferential use of TRBV28, TRBJ1-2 and TRBJ2-5, whereas newly diagnosed disease favored TRBV20-1 and TRBJ2-1.

In the case of this clonotype: Its antigen is currently not known. Qualities for individual bases were not recorded, and no much larger clone is one base off.

The CDR3 goes from the cysteine to the phenylalanine over 16 residues. Only the CDR3 part of the read is kept: 48 bases, read in frame from the first base. Clipping removes 1 base from V and 1 base from J, with 9 as the unmatched junction base count. The germline V gene (reference sequence) sets CDR1 to DFQATT and CDR2 to SNEGSKA. Reading the label with the study, this specimen's time point is: persistent/refractory GD, antithyroid drugs over 5 years with positive TRAb. For both TCR sequencing and RNA sequencing, RNA was extracted from PBMCs in TRIzol. Graves' disease was diagnosed according to American Thyroid Association guidelines. Patients for the study were recruited at an endocrinology department in Xi'an, China. Each patient gave 9 to 10 milliliters of peripheral blood, collected in an EDTA anticoagulant tube. PBMCs were isolated by Ficoll Paque Plus density gradient separation without further T cell sorting. An Agilent 2100 Bioanalyzer and agarose gel were used to check RNA quality, while a NanoDrop 2000 measured RNA concentration.

Libraries came from multiplex PCR. TCRdb shows the sequencer as Illumina HiSeq 4000. iRepertoire HTBI primers and Arm-PCR amplification of CDR3 regions were used to construct TCR beta libraries. Before sequencing, the PCR products underwent gel purification. The paper's data handling went like this. Across samples, fewer than 70 TRBV and roughly 13 TRBJ segments were identified and used for gene usage analysis of CDR3 amino acid clonotypes. COPE and FqMerger were used to merge filtered high-quality paired reads into contigs. Contigs were aligned with BLAST to IMGT TRBV, TRBD and TRBJ reference genes, and CDR3 was defined per IMGT. Clonotypes above 0.1% frequency were classified as highly expanded clones. Repertoire diversity was measured by Shannon entropy, and V-J evenness by the Gini coefficient. Clonotypes shared by more than one individual were considered public. The public reads were reprocessed in TCRdb via fastp at Q25 and MiXCR, keeping in-frame beta chains. Entries that share a CDR3 protein sequence are merged under the most common genes and DNA. The authors' filters were not applied to this entry. For this sample the table gives about half a million distinct CDR3 sequences, of which around a fifth were detected only once. Under 15% of the sample comes from the top ten.

Recombination connected TRBV20-1 to TRBJ2-5; 7 bases in between match TRBD2. The clonotype originates from a female donor with Graves disease. Sample: peripheral blood mononuclear cells (PBMCs), taken when the disease was refractory, from a patient treated with antithyroid drugs. The sequenced DNA is TGCAGTGCTAGAGTATTCGAGACTAGCAGCCAAGAGACCCAGTACTTC. Its amino acids are CSARVFETSSQETQYF.